This T cell receptor (beta chain) was found in a study of molecular identifiers for immune sequencing clone quantification. Findings of the study overall: Clone sizes could be underestimated for highly expanded clones when identical TCR molecules share a barcode. In CMV-specific effectors, clones above 20 copies held over 99% of molecules; naive, under 1%.

About this clonotype itself: What it binds is not known.

Between the trimmed V and J ends, which lost 0 bases and 6 bases, there was a span of 9 bases. Germline-derived CDR1 and CDR2 are LGHNA and YSLEER. The CDR3 spans 13 residues. TCRdb redid the calling of the PCR reads with MiXCR, one entry per CDR3 protein. Counted here are about 36,000 distinct CDR3 sequences, 18% occurring once; the ten biggest clones make up 6.5% to 8%. The chain links TRBV4-3 to TRBJ2-7, with D perhaps matching TRBD2 (5 bases). Specimen: naive CD8+ T cells from blood, with Jurkat cell RNA spiked in. Noted subset: FACS-sorted CD8+CD4-CCR7+CD45RA+ naive T cells. The TCR comes from a human donor in good health. Some libraries in this study had Jurkat cell RNA spiked in. The CDR3 region is CASSQDTGGEQYF. The CDR3 DNA sequence: TGCGCCAGCAGCCAAGATACCGGAGGCGAGCAGTACTTC.